This T cell receptor beta chain was recorded in a study of blood T cell repertoires in COVID-19. Looking at the study overall: Donors in the United States, Italy and Spain gave samples during acute or convalescent COVID-19.

The CDR3 extends over 13 amino acids. V gave up 2 bases and J gave up 6 bases; unmatched junction bases: 3. CDR1 is MDHEN, CDR2 SYDVKM, per germline. TCRdb's table, derived via immunoSEQ multiplex PCR, lists solely in-frame clones and lacks some. The profile shows under 200,000 clones, around 89% of them singletons. The chain recombines TRBV28 with TRBJ2-7; TRBD1 aligns across 8 bases. The sample was peripheral blood. The clonotype comes from a man in his forties or fifties with active or convalescent COVID-19. This CDR3 is CASSLQGAVEQYF. The DNA of the CDR3 is TGTGCCAGCAGTTTACAGGGGGCAGTCGAGCAGTACTTC. The complete variable domain, with remaining parts taken from reference TRBV28 and TRBJ2-7, reads DVKVTQSSRYLVKRTGEKVFLECVQDMDHENMFWYRQDPGLGLRLIYFSYDVKMKEKGDIPEGYSVSREKKERFSLILESASTNQTSMYLCASSLQGAVEQYFGPGTRLTVT.